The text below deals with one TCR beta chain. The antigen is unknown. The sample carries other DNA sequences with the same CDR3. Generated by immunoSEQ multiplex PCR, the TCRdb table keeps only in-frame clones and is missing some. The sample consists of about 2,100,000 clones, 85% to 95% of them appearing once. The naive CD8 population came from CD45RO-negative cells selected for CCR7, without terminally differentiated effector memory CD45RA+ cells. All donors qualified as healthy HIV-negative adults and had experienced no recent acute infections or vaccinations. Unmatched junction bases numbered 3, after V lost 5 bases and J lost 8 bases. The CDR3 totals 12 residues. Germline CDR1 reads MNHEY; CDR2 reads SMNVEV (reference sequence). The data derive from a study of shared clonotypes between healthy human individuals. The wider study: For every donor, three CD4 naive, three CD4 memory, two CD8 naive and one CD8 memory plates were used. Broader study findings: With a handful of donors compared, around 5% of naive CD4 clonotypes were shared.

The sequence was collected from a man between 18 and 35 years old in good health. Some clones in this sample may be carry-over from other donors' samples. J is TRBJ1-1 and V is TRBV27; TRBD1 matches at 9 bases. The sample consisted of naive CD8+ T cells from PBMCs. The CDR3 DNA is TGTGCCAGCAGTCCCGGGACAGGGGAAGCTTTCTTT. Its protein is CASSPGTGEAFF.